The source of this TCR beta chain is a study of blood T cells in healthy people across ages. Study information: When template switching was applied, about one barcoded beta molecule was captured per two T cells.

The ends lost 3 bases at V and 6 bases at J; junction bases unmatched: 1. The CDR3 length is 14 residues. Germline V gene data show CDR1 as SGHRS and CDR2 as YFSETQ. As concerns this clonotype: Antigen unknown.

The individuals who served as donors were healthy Caucasians living in Russia, aged roughly 6 to 90. The use of a sample-barcoded 5' primer and a J-beta primer mix characterized a second PCR of roughly 7 to 12 cycles. Each CDR3 protein is one row after TCRdb ran MiXCR on the 5' RACE reads. The table has about 1.5 million distinct CDR3 sequences, approximately 43% seen once. General study results and limits: The study found more naive CD4+ cells and higher diversity in long-lived than aged donors.

Material for sequencing was blood. The chain is built from TRBV5-1 and TRBJ1-4; TRBD1 aligns across 11 bases. The clonotype was recovered from a young woman in good health. Written as DNA, the CDR3 is TGCGCCAGCAGCTGGGGACAGGGGGATGAAAAACTGTTTTTT. Residues: CASSWGQGDEKLFF.